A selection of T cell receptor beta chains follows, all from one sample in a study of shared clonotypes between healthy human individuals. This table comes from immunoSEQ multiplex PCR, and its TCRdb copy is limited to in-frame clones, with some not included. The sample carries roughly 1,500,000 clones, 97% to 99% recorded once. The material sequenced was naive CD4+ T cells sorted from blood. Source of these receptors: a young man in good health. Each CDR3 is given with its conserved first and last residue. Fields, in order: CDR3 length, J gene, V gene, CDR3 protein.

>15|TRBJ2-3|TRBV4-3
CASSQGLAFTDTQYF
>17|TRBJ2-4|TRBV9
CASSVGGTGALLNIQYF
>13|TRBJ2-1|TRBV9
CASSVGGNNEQFF
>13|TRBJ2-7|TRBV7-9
CASRGQGTYEQYF
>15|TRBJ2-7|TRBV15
CATSRGAAGGHEQYF
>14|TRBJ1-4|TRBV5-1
CATTLRGDNEKLFF
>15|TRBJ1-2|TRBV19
CASSIGQGGFYGYTF
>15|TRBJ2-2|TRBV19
CASSHGLAGAGELFF
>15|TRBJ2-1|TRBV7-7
CASSLHEGRSNEQFF
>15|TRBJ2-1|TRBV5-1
CASSLGLAGLNEQFF
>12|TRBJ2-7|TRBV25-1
CASSENSGRQYF
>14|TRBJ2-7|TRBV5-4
CASRTLRDTNEQYF
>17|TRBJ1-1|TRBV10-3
CATHPGGRSAGDTEAFF
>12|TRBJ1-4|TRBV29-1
CSVEAGGWGLFF
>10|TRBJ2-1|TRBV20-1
CSAGQVVQFF
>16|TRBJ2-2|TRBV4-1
CASSPPRGANTGELFF